This is a list of T cell receptor beta chains from one sample in a study of cytomegalovirus exposure and HLA in healthy donors. Sequencing was performed with immunoSEQ multiplex PCR; in TCRdb, only in-frame clones are kept and a portion is missing. The table shows more than 110,000 clones, with 75% to 85% occurring only once. The sequenced sample consisted of PBMCs. These receptors originate from a middle-aged man in good health and CMV-seronegative. Both conserved end residues are part of each CDR3. Each record gives: CDR3 protein, CDR3 DNA, D gene, V gene, J gene, clone size. A D gene is named only where the DNA matches it firmly. The size field is filled for only some rows; it gives once, few, many or a size class.

cdr3_aa: CASTNEIPNTEAFF
cdr3_nt: TGTGCCAGTACAAATGAAATCCCGAACACTGAAGCTTTCTTT
d_call: -
v_call: TRBV6-5
j_call: TRBJ1-1
clone_size: few

cdr3_aa: CASTAYVGTGSYNEQFF
cdr3_nt: TGTGCCAGTACCGCTTATGTAGGGACAGGGTCCTACAATGAGCAGTTCTTC
d_call: TRBD1
v_call: TRBV19
j_call: TRBJ2-1
clone_size: -

cdr3_aa: CASSTPLGGGDTQYF
cdr3_nt: TGTGCCAGCAGTACCCCCTTGGGAGGGGGAGATACGCAGTATTTT
d_call: -
v_call: TRBV28
j_call: TRBJ2-3
clone_size: -

cdr3_aa: CVNRAQGAYEQYF
cdr3_nt: TGTGTCAACCGTGCACAGGGGGCATACGAGCAGTACTTC
d_call: -
v_call: TRBV21-1
j_call: TRBJ2-7
clone_size: -

cdr3_aa: CASIQQGFGEAFF
cdr3_nt: TGTGCCAGTATCCAACAGGGATTTGGTGAAGCTTTCTTT
d_call: -
v_call: TRBV19
j_call: TRBJ1-1
clone_size: -

cdr3_aa: CASRKTGDLLDTQYF
cdr3_nt: TGTGCCAGCAGGAAGACAGGAGACCTCCTAGACACGCAGTATTTT
d_call: -
v_call: TRBV6-1
j_call: TRBJ2-3
clone_size: -

cdr3_aa: CASSPPIVGYGYTF
cdr3_nt: TGTGCCAGCTCACCACCTATCGTCGGCTATGGCTACACCTTC
d_call: -
v_call: TRBV18
j_call: TRBJ1-2
clone_size: -

cdr3_aa: CASSEARLAGGPYNEQFF
cdr3_nt: TGTGCCAGCAGTGAAGCGAGACTAGCGGGAGGGCCCTACAATGAGCAGTTCTTC
d_call: TRBD2
v_call: TRBV2
j_call: TRBJ2-1
clone_size: -

cdr3_aa: CASSYPPLQARNTIYF
cdr3_nt: TGTGCCAGCAGTTACCCCCCCCTGCAGGCGAGAAACACCATATATTTT
d_call: -
v_call: TRBV6-6
j_call: TRBJ1-3
clone_size: -

cdr3_aa: CASSPPSGLLNTGELFF
cdr3_nt: TGTGCCAGCTCACCACCGTCGGGACTGCTTAACACCGGGGAGCTGTTTTTT
d_call: -
v_call: TRBV18
j_call: TRBJ2-2
clone_size: -

cdr3_aa: CASGRGAGATDTQYF
cdr3_nt: TGTGCTAGTGGCAGGGGGGCAGGGGCGACAGATACGCAGTATTTT
d_call: -
v_call: TRBV12-5
j_call: TRBJ2-3
clone_size: -

cdr3_aa: CASSIGTGNYGYTF
cdr3_nt: TGTGCCAGTAGTATAGGGACAGGGAACTATGGCTACACCTTC
d_call: TRBD1
v_call: TRBV19
j_call: TRBJ1-2
clone_size: -

cdr3_aa: CASSPGSDRGVYTF
cdr3_nt: TGTGCCAGCTCACCAGGATCGGACAGGGGAGTCTACACCTTC
d_call: TRBD1
v_call: TRBV18
j_call: TRBJ1-2
clone_size: -

cdr3_aa: CASSSGTGGPEEQYF
cdr3_nt: TGCGCCAGCAGCTCCGGGACAGGGGGACCGGAGGAGCAGTACTTC
d_call: TRBD1
v_call: TRBV5-1
j_call: TRBJ2-7
clone_size: -

cdr3_aa: CASSPLAGGNEQFF
cdr3_nt: TGTGCCAGCAGCCCGCTAGCGGGAGGGAATGAGCAGTTCTTC
d_call: TRBD2
v_call: TRBV7-3
j_call: TRBJ2-1
clone_size: -

cdr3_aa: CAWSVTGQNNSPLHF
cdr3_nt: TGTGCCTGGAGTGTAACGGGACAGAATAATTCACCCCTCCACTTT
d_call: TRBD1
v_call: TRBV30
j_call: TRBJ1-6
clone_size: -

cdr3_aa: CASSLGQGFYEQYF
cdr3_nt: TGCGCCAGCAGCTTGGGACAGGGGTTCTACGAGCAGTACTTC
d_call: TRBD1
v_call: TRBV5-1
j_call: TRBJ2-7
clone_size: -

cdr3_aa: CATSRELQGTDTEAFF
cdr3_nt: TGTGCCACCAGCAGAGAATTACAGGGAACGGACACTGAAGCTTTCTTT
d_call: -
v_call: TRBV15
j_call: TRBJ1-1
clone_size: -

cdr3_aa: CSVGGTGGPRGAFF
cdr3_nt: TGCAGCGTTGGCGGGACAGGGGGCCCCCGGGGGGCTTTCTTT
d_call: TRBD1
v_call: TRBV29-1
j_call: TRBJ1-1
clone_size: -

cdr3_aa: CASSPGGTGDEKLFF
cdr3_nt: TGTGCCAGCAGCCCAGGAGGGACAGGGGATGAAAAACTGTTTTTT
d_call: TRBD1
v_call: TRBV9
j_call: TRBJ1-4
clone_size: -

cdr3_aa: CASSYLKIAGTYEQYF
cdr3_nt: TGTGCCAGCAGCTACCTTAAGATAGCGGGAACCTACGAGCAGTACTTC
d_call: TRBD2
v_call: TRBV11-3
j_call: TRBJ2-7
clone_size: few

cdr3_aa: CASSLGQGAGELFF
cdr3_nt: TGCGCCAGCAGCCTGGGACAGGGCGCCGGGGAGCTGTTTTTT
d_call: TRBD1
v_call: TRBV5-1
j_call: TRBJ2-2
clone_size: -

cdr3_aa: CASSRRTANTEAFF
cdr3_nt: TGTGCCAGCAGCCGGAGGACAGCGAACACTGAAGCTTTCTTT
d_call: -
v_call: TRBV7-9
j_call: TRBJ1-1
clone_size: few

cdr3_aa: CASSHTTQGTGELFF
cdr3_nt: TGTGCCAGCAGCCATACAACGCAGGGTACCGGGGAGCTGTTTTTT
d_call: -
v_call: TRBV5-8
j_call: TRBJ2-2
clone_size: -